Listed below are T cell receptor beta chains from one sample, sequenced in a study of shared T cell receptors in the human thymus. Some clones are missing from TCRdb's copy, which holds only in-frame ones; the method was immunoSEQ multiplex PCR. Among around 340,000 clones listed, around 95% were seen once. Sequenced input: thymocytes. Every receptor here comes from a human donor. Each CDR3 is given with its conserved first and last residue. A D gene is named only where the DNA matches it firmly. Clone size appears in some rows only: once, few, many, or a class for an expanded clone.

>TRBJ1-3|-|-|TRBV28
TGTGCCAGCAGTCCCGCACCCGGCGCTACTGGAAACACCATATATTTT
CASSPAPGATGNTIYF
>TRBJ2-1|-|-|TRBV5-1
TGCGCCAGCAGCAAAGACAGGTCCTCCTACAATGAGCAGTTCTTC
CASSKDRSSYNEQFF
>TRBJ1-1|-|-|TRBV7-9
TGTGCCAGCAGCTTCCCATCGTGGGGTCCTGAAGCTTTCTTT
CASSFPSWGPEAFF
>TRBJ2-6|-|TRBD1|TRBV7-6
TGTGCCAGCAGCCGAAAACAGGGGGCCGGGGCCAACGTCCTGACTTTC
CASSRKQGAGANVLTF
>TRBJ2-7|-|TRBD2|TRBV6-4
TGTGCCAGCAGTAAGACGACTAGCGGGAGAAGGTCTGGCGAGCAGTACTTC
CASSKTTSGRRSGEQYF
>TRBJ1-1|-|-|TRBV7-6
TGTGCCAGCAGCTTGGGAGCGCTAAACACTGAAGCTTTCTTT
CASSLGALNTEAFF
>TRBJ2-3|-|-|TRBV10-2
TGCGCCAGCAGTAGACTAGGCCAGAACACAGATACGCAGTATTTT
CASSRLGQNTDTQYF
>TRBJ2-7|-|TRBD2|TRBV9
TGTGCCAGCAGCTTCCGGACTAGCGTCCCAAGTGAGCAGTACTTC
CASSFRTSVPSEQYF
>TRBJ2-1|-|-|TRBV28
TGTGCCAGCAGTTTACGGTCGCGGCGCGGTGTCTTC
CASSLRSRRGVF
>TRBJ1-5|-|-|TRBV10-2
TGCGCCAGCAGTGTGAGTCGACAAGGCAGGGGCGGTCAGCCCCAGCATTTT
CASSVSRQGRGGQPQHF
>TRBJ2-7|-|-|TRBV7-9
TGTGCCAGCAGCCCGACGCCCGAAACGGAGGAGCAGTACTTC
CASSPTPETEEQYF
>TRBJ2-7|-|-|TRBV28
TGTGCCAGCAGCCCTAGATACCCCCAAGAAACCTACGAGCAGTACTTC
CASSPRYPQETYEQYF
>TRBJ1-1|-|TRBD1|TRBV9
TGTGCCAGCAGCTTCAGCCGGGACAGGTTCACTGAAGCTTTCTTT
CASSFSRDRFTEAFF
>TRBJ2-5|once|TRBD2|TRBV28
TGTGCCAGCAGTCTACCAACTAGCGGGGGACGGGAGACCCAGTACTTC
CASSLPTSGGRETQYF
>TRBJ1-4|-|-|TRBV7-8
TGTGCCAGCAGCTCGGGGGAGGCAGACCTCGGAACTAATGAAAAACTGTTTTTT
CASSSGEADLGTNEKLFF
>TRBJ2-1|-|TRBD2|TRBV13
TGTGCCAGCAGCGCCAGGACTAGCGGGAGCGGAGAGCAGTTCTTC
CASSARTSGSGEQFF
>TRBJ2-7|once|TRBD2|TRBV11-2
TGTGCCAGCAGCCGCGAGACTAGCGGGAGGTCCTACGAGCAGTACTTC
CASSRETSGRSYEQYF
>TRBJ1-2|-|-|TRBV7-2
TGTGCCAGCAGCTTAGAACCCCGTGACGGCAACTATGGCTACACCTTC
CASSLEPRDGNYGYTF
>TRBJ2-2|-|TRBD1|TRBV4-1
TGCGCCAGCAGCTTAGACGCAGACAGGGACACCGGGGAGCTGTTTTTT
CASSLDADRDTGELFF
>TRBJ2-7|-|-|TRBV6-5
TGTGCCAGCAGTTACTCACGGGCTGGTGAGCAGTACTTC
CASSYSRAGEQYF
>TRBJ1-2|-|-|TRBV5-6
TGTGCCAGCAGCGTTACATGTGACAGACTGGGTTGGGACTACACCTTC
CASSVTCDRLGWDYTF
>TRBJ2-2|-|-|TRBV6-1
TGTGCCAGCAGTGAAGCAGCCAGCGCCAAGGTGGCCGGGGAGCTGTTTTTT
CASSEAASAKVAGELFF
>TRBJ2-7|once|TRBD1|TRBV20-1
TGCAGTGCCGAGACAGGGAGAAGGCAGTACTTC
CSAETGRRQYF
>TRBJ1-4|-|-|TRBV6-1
TGTGCCAGCAGTTCCGGGACGGATAATGAAAAACTGTTTTTT
CASSSGTDNEKLFF
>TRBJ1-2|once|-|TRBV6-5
TGTGCCAGCAAGGAATCCGGCCATGGCTACACCTTC
CASKESGHGYTF
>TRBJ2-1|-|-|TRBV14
TGTGCCAGCAGCCAAGATTGCCAGGACTACAATGAGCAGTTCTTC
CASSQDCQDYNEQFF
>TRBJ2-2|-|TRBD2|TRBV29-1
TGCAGCGTTGTCCTAGCGGGGATATCGGGGGAGCTGTTTTTT
CSVVLAGISGELFF
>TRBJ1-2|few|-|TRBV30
TGTGCCTGGGATGCTCAAACAGGGTACGGCTACACCTTC
CAWDAQTGYGYTF
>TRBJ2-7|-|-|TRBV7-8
TGTGCCAGCAGCTTAGGGTATGACAGCTCCTACGAGCAGTACTTC
CASSLGYDSSYEQYF
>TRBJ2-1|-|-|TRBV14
TGTGCCAGCAGCCCCGGAGACAATGAGCAGTTCTTC
CASSPGDNEQFF
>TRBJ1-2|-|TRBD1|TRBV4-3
TGCGCCAGCAGTGCACAGGGGCCCCATTATGGCTACACCTTC
CASSAQGPHYGYTF
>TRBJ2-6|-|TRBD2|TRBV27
TGTGCCAGCAGTCGACTAGCGGGTTTCTCTGGGGCCAACGTCCTGACTTTC
CASSRLAGFSGANVLTF
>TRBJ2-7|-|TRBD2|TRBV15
TGTGCCACCAGCAGGAACGAGCGGGAGGGCTATTACGAGCAGTACTTC
CATSRNEREGYYEQYF
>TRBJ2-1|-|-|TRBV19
TGTGCCAGTCGGCATTCCCCCAAGGATCTCCGCTCCTACAATGAGCAGTTCTTC
CASRHSPKDLRSYNEQFF
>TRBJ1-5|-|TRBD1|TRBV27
TGTGCCAGCAGTCAGGGGGAGCGCAGCAATCAGCCCCAGCATTTT
CASSQGERSNQPQHF
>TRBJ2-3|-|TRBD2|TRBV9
TGTGCCAGCAGCGCCCGGACTAGCGTAGGCGGGTCGGATACGCAGTATTTT
CASSARTSVGGSDTQYF
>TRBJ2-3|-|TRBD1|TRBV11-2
TGTGCCAGCAGCTGCCAGGGGGACCTCACAGATACGCAGTATTTT
CASSCQGDLTDTQYF
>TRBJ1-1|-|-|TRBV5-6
TGTGCCAGCAGCTCCAAGGGAGGATCGGGCACTGAAGCTTTCTTT
CASSSKGGSGTEAFF
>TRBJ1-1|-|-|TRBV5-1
TGCGCCAGCAGCTTTTATAGAGGGATATTGAACACTGAAGCTTTCTTT
CASSFYRGILNTEAFF
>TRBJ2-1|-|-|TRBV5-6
TGTGCCAGCAGCTCGCACAGGGTGACCGGCAATGAGCAGTTCTTC
CASSSHRVTGNEQFF
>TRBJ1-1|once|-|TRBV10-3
TGTGCCATCAGGATTAGGAACATGAACACTGAAGCTTTCTTT
CAIRIRNMNTEAFF
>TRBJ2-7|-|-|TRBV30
TGTGCCTGGAGTTCCTACTCTGGGGAGTTTTATTTCTACGAGCAGTACTTC
CAWSSYSGEFYFYEQYF
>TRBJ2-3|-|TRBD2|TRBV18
TGTGCCAGCTCACCGCCGGGACTAGCCCAAACAACAGGGGGCACAGATACGCAGTATTTT
CASSPPGLAQTTGGTDTQYF
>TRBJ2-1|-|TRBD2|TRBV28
TGTGCCAGCAGTTTATCGGGACTAGCGGAGGGTGAGCAGTTCTTC
CASSLSGLAEGEQFF